This T cell receptor beta chain was sequenced in a study of vaccination and CD4 T cells after COVID-19. Study overall: SARS-CoV-2 had been detected by nasal swab PCR in convalescent patients; several were mild, one severe. Comprising six males and four females, the convalescent participants counted two Hispanic individuals among them. Overlapping spike peptides served as the stimulus for the cells. These peptides came from SARS-CoV-2 and from the common cold coronaviruses HCoV-NL63, HCoV-OC43 and HCoV-229E.

On this clonotype: Its antigen is not known.

Treatment meaning: approximately nine-day PBMC culture with coronavirus spike peptide pools or control peptides (ViraFEST assay). Trimming at V came to 3 bases and at J to 6 bases, leaving 9 bases not matched to a gene. Germline V gene lookup returns CDR1 SEHNR and CDR2 FQNEAQ (reference sequence). The CDR3 is 16 amino acids. Overall study results and limits: There was no significant change from around 21 to 38 median reactive clonotypes.

The assay that was used to sequence DNA from cultured CD4+ T cells was the Oncomine TCR Beta short-read assay. TCRdb redid the calling of the PCR reads with MiXCR, one entry per CDR3 protein. The repertoire holds some 10,000 distinct CDR3 sequences, with around 33% as singletons. This TCR came from a human donor with COVID-19. The chain links TRBV7-9 to TRBJ2-7; 12 nucleotides match TRBD2. Input material: cultured CD4+ T cells from blood. CDR3 residues: CASSFQRTSGESEQYF. For the CDR3, the DNA is TGTGCCAGCAGCTTCCAGCGGACTAGCGGGGAGTCCGAGCAGTACTTC.